Below are 5 T cell receptor beta chains sequenced from a single sample in a study of blood T cell repertoires in COVID-19. Method: immunoSEQ multiplex PCR; TCRdb's copy keeps in-frame clones and lacks some. The table lists approximately 12,000 clones, about 87% of them singletons. The sample consisted of peripheral blood. The receptors here all came from a human donor in a cohort sampled during active COVID-19.

The V call is TRBV27, the J call TRBJ1-2; 12 nucleotides align to TRBD1. Germline CDR1 reads MNHEY; CDR2 reads SMNVEV (reference sequence). Trimming cost V 6 bases and J 4 bases; bases outside gene matches: 0. The CDR3 loop spans 13 amino acids. The CDR3 spells CASRGQGAYGYTF. In nucleotides, the CDR3 is TGTGCCAGCAGGGGACAGGGGGCCTATGGCTACACCTTC.

The chain uses TRBV28 and TRBJ1-2; D remains unclear. V shed 6 bases and J shed 8 bases, with 16 bases lying between them. This CDR3 comprises 13 residues. Looked up from germline, CDR1 is MDHEN and CDR2 is SYDVKM. The DNA for the CDR3 is TGTGCCAGCAGAAAGGTGGGAGCGGGGGGCTACACCTTC. It codes for CASRKVGAGGYTF.

The chain joins TRBV7-9 to TRBJ1-4; 9 bases are shared with TRBD1. The CDR3 has 16 residues. Trimming removed 6 bases from V and 2 bases from J; junction bases left unmatched: 7. Germline CDR1 and CDR2: SEHNR and FQNEAQ (reference sequence). For the CDR3, the DNA is TGTGCCAGCAGTCCAGGACAGGGGAGGACTAATGAAAAACTGTTTTTT. Encoded protein: CASSPGQGRTNEKLFF.

This clone came up a few times. This chain links TRBV2 with TRBJ2-1, with D unresolved. The CDR3 length is 10 residues. V lost 6 bases to trimming and J lost 10 bases, with 7 bases between them. Germline V gives CDR1 SNHLY, CDR2 FYNNEI. The CDR3 sequence: CASSPPEQFF. The CDR3 DNA reads as TGTGCCAGCAGCCCCCCGGAGCAGTTCTTC.

V gene TRBV6-5 combines with J gene TRBJ1-1; 8 nucleotides match TRBD1. This CDR3 contains 12 residues. Trimming took 4 bases from V and 8 from J; bases not matched to a gene: 3. Germline CDR1 is MNHEY and CDR2 is SVGAGI. The CDR3 sequence is CASSWDRSEAFF. CDR3 DNA sequence: TGTGCCAGCAGTTGGGACAGGTCAGAAGCTTTCTTT.